Listed below are T cell receptor beta chains from one sample, sequenced in a study of blood T cell repertoires in COVID-19. Produced via immunoSEQ multiplex PCR; TCRdb's table is partial and in-frame only. The repertoire holds approximately 250,000 clones, with 83% as singletons. Sequencing was carried out using peripheral blood. The receptor source for this set is a human donor in a cohort sampled during active COVID-19. Each CDR3 is given with its conserved first and last residue. A D gene is named only where the DNA matches it firmly.

>TRBV7-9|TRBJ2-7|-
CASSPADEQYF
>TRBV4-2|TRBJ2-5|TRBD2
CASSQAPLAGGPGRETQYF
>TRBV10-3|TRBJ2-7|-
CAISEGGEQYF
>TRBV19|TRBJ2-6|TRBD1
CASSSQRQGPGANVLTF
>TRBV24-1|TRBJ2-5|TRBD1
CATSVSGQGRGETQYF
>TRBV11-1|TRBJ1-1|TRBD1
CASSPDRATEAFF
>TRBV11-2|TRBJ1-1|-
CASSLAQFGTEAFF
>TRBV4-1|TRBJ2-7|-
CASSQREEGSYEQYF
>TRBV11-2|TRBJ2-1|TRBD1
CASSYDRGLNNEQFF
>TRBV2|TRBJ2-1|TRBD1
CASSTDRGSYNEQFF
>TRBV6-5|TRBJ2-7|TRBD1
CASRPGQGIGYEQYF
>TRBV29-1|TRBJ2-5|TRBD2
CSVGAGRGGYYQETQYF
>TRBV9|TRBJ1-6|-
CASSVTTDSNSPLHF
>TRBV4-2|TRBJ1-2|TRBD1
CASSQEGMGQGEGGYTF
>TRBV18|TRBJ2-3|TRBD2
CASSETSGSTDTQYF
>TRBV6-5|TRBJ1-2|-
CASSYSPQGGGYTF
>TRBV7-6|TRBJ2-2|TRBD1
CASTDRDNTGELFF
>TRBV6-5|TRBJ2-5|-
CASSTTGRETQYF
>TRBV5-6|TRBJ1-6|-
CASRGDYSPLHF
>TRBV10-2|TRBJ2-5|TRBD1
CASSVRTGGVETQYF
>TRBV12-3/TRBV12-4|TRBJ1-2|-
CASSLARSGYTF
>TRBV7-9|TRBJ2-7|TRBD1
CATKVDRGGYEQYF
>TRBV5-4|TRBJ2-7|-
CASSSFKSGYEQYF
>TRBV24-1|TRBJ2-4|-
CATSRQVGNIQYF
>TRBV27|TRBJ1-6|-
CASSRLTGHGAPLHF
>TRBV4-2|TRBJ1-2|-
CASSQEGIGGLGYGYTF
>TRBV2|TRBJ2-5|TRBD2
CASSVLGGGPETQYF
>TRBV2|TRBJ1-5|-
CASSEASSNQPQHF
>TRBV5-1|TRBJ2-5|TRBD2
CASSLAGGQETQYF
>TRBV5-4|TRBJ1-2|-
CASSLAGQNYGYTF
>TRBV21-1|TRBJ1-2|-
CASSKVGRCTLYGYTF
>TRBV28|TRBJ1-3|TRBD1
CASRTGASGNTIYF
>TRBV18|TRBJ2-1|TRBD2
CASSPPVASGNNEQFF
>TRBV5-1|TRBJ1-6|-
CASSLDQYNSPLHF
>TRBV7-3|TRBJ1-2|-
CASSLKGANYGYTF
>TRBV5-1|TRBJ2-7|TRBD2
CASSLEASGRSSYEQYF
>TRBV23-1|TRBJ2-7|-
CASSHTIRGAATYEQYF
>TRBV27|TRBJ1-6|-
CARHSRGNSPLHF
>TRBV5-1|TRBJ2-7|TRBD2
CASSPSSGRFYEQYF
>TRBV10-1|TRBJ2-5|-
CAREQGPFQETQYF
>TRBV7-3|TRBJ1-3|-
CASQGSGNTIYF
>TRBV6-5|TRBJ1-1|-
CASRQGTNTEAFF
>TRBV12-3/TRBV12-4|TRBJ2-7|-
CASSSYDRGTYF
>TRBV15|TRBJ2-2|TRBD1
CATSRFGTGVTGELFF
>TRBV6-5|TRBJ1-2|-
CASSYSGEYGYTF
>TRBV5-1|TRBJ2-7|-
CASRPEGGVYEQYF
>TRBV5-4|TRBJ2-5|TRBD1
CASRSQGAEGETQYF
>TRBV5-5|TRBJ1-5|-
CASSLLEGNQPQHF
>TRBV28|TRBJ2-1|TRBD2
CASSLLAGGEQFF
>TRBV27|TRBJ2-7|TRBD2
CASSLKVGLAGNYEQYF
>TRBV28|TRBJ2-7|-
CASSSTRGGLMVYEQYF
>TRBV5-6|TRBJ1-1|TRBD1
CASSYATGGTEAFF
>TRBV5-1|TRBJ2-7|-
CASSLGLEQYF